Detailed here is one TCR beta chain. The CDR3 covers 14 residues. Germline V gene sequence: CDR1 SNHLY, CDR2 FYNNEI. Losses at the gene ends were 7 bases for V and 6 bases for J; bases not matched to a gene: 9. The repertoire was sequenced with immunoSEQ multiplex PCR; TCRdb's copy has only in-frame clones and lacks some. Here the sample spans approximately 69,000 clones, around four fifths being singletons. The sample comes from a study of blood T cell repertoires in COVID-19. V usage is TRBV2 and J usage is TRBJ2-3; 8 positions match TRBD2. Sequenced sample: peripheral blood. The TCR was taken from a woman in her fifties or sixties with acute or convalescent COVID-19. The CDR3 DNA reads TGTGCCAGCAAGCGTTCCAGCGGGGGTGATACGCAGTATTTT. This sequence encodes CASKRSSGGDTQYF.